These 30 T cell receptor beta chains share one sample of origin, sequenced in a study of shared clonotypes between healthy human individuals. TCRdb's table, derived via immunoSEQ multiplex PCR, lists solely in-frame clones and lacks some. The top ten hold 0.36% of the sample, which has 1,400,000 or so clones, roughly 98.5% seen once. The sequenced material came from naive CD4+ T cells sorted from blood. The sample's subset: CD45RA+ positively selected. The receptors stem from a man aged 30 to 39 in good health.

This rearrangement joins TRBV6-1 to TRBJ2-5; 7 bases agree with TRBD1. CDR3 length: 17 amino acids. CDR1 and CDR2 from the germline V gene are MNHNS and SASEGT. The ends lost 3 bases at V and 3 bases at J; junction bases unmatched: 13. As DNA, the CDR3 is TGTGCCAGCAGTGAGTATACTTTCCCGGGACAGAAAGAGACCCAGTACTTC. The encoded protein is CASSEYTFPGQKETQYF.

Concerning this clone itself: Distinct nucleotide sequences in the sample also encode this CDR3. The chain is built from TRBV18 and TRBJ2-1; 11 bases line up with TRBD2. The length of the CDR3 is 15 residues. From germline, CDR1 is KGHSH and CDR2 LQKENI. V lost 6 bases, J lost 4 bases, and 5 bases stayed unmatched. In DNA, the CDR3 is TGTGCCAGCTCCCCTACTAGCGGGGGTTACAATGAGCAGTTCTTC. Amino acids: CASSPTSGGYNEQFF.

The CDR3 loop reads CSAGSGLSYEQYF. CDR3 nucleotides: TGCAGCGCGGGCTCGGGGTTGTCCTACGAGCAGTACTTC. The genes are TRBV29-1 and TRBJ2-7; tentative D call: TRBD2 (5 bases). The CDR3 is 13 amino acids. Germline values: CDR1 SQVTM, CDR2 ANQGSEA. Trimming stripped 7 bases from V and 1 base from J, with 14 bases between.

The gene calls are TRBV7-9 and TRBJ2-1; TRBD1 matches at 7 bases. V lost 2 bases to trimming and J lost 7 bases; unmatched junction nucleotides: 11. The CDR3 spans 16 residues. Looked up from germline, CDR1 is SEHNR and CDR2 is FQNEAQ (reference sequence). The CDR3 reads CASSLRQGFGMNEQFF. In nucleotides, the CDR3 is TGTGCCAGCAGCTTACGACAGGGTTTCGGGATGAATGAGCAGTTCTTC.

As for this clone: The sample carries other DNA sequences with the same CDR3. This chain links TRBV5-1 with TRBJ2-7, with no clear D. Germline CDR1 SGHRS, CDR2 YFSETQ. This CDR3 has 14 amino acids. The V gene lost 0 bases and the J gene lost 1 base, with 8 bases spanning the gap. The CDR3 reads CASSLGGQSYEQYF. Written as DNA, the CDR3 is TGCGCCAGCAGCTTGGGGGGTCAATCCTACGAGCAGTACTTC.

The chain combines TRBV29-1 with TRBJ1-1; unclear D gene. This CDR3 is 14 amino acids long. Germline CDR1 reads SQVTM; CDR2 reads ANQGSEA. With 4 bases removed from V and 3 bases from J, the gap between germline ends came to 15 bases. The chain's CDR3 is CSVGSRLSDTEAFF. In DNA form, the CDR3 reads TGCAGCGTTGGCTCCCGGTTGTCTGACACTGAAGCTTTCTTT.

The chain is built from TRBV10-3 and TRBJ1-5; D gene ambiguous. Germline V lookup: CDR1 ENHRY, CDR2 SYGVKD. Deletions cut 0 bases from V and 5 bases from J, with 8 bases between. The CDR3 extends over 14 amino acids. The CDR3 coding sequence is TGTGCCATCAGTGAGTCGTCAGCCGATCAGCCCCAGCATTTT. Translated, it gives CAISESSADQPQHF.

The CDR3 DNA sequence: TGTGCCAGCAGTTTGACAGGTACCTACGAGCAGTACTTC. Its protein is CASSLTGTYEQYF. The rearrangement uses TRBV6-1 and TRBJ2-7; D may be TRBD1 (6 bases). Germline CDR1 MNHNS, CDR2 SASEGT. V gave up 5 bases and J gave up 2 bases, with 10 bases separating them. This CDR3 contains 13 residues.

The CDR3 loop reads CASSLVGGAGYYEQYF. The CDR3 DNA follows: TGTGCCAGCAGCTTAGTAGGGGGAGCGGGGTACTACGAGCAGTACTTC. The gene calls are TRBV7-2 and TRBJ2-7, with D possibly being TRBD2 (7 bases). Trimming stripped 1 base from V and 3 bases from J, with 16 bases between. Germline-derived CDR1 and CDR2 are SGHTA and FQGNSA. The CDR3 has 16 amino acids.

This rearrangement joins TRBV5-4 to TRBJ2-3, with TRBD2 identical over 10 bases. The trim removed 4 bases at V and 4 bases at J, leaving 6 bases unmatched. The germline V gene has CDR1 SGHNT and CDR2 YYREEE (reference sequence). CDR3 length equals 15 residues. Here the CDR3 DNA reads TGTGCCAGCAGCCGGGCAGCGGGGGGGGCAGATACGCAGTATTTT. Translated: CASSRAAGGADTQYF.

The chain employs TRBV6-4 and TRBJ2-1; no definite D call. Germline V gives CDR1 MRHNA, CDR2 SNTAGT. V lost 6 bases and J lost 7, with 7 bases in between. CDR3 length: 11 amino acids. This chain's CDR3 is CASRSRNEQFF. CDR3 nucleotide sequence: TGTGCCAGCAGGAGCAGGAATGAGCAGTTCTTC.

To note about this clone: Other DNA sequences within the sample encode an identical CDR3. DNA for the CDR3: TGTGCCAGCTCCCCTAAAGAGACCCAGTACTTC. It yields the protein CASSPKETQYF. V usage is TRBV18 and J usage is TRBJ2-5; D call uncertain. The germline CDR1 and CDR2 sequences are KGHSH and LQKENI. Trimming shortened V by 6 bases and J by 3 bases, and 5 bases separated the two germline ends. This CDR3 comprises 11 residues.

As regards this clone: The same CDR3 is also encoded by other DNA sequences in this sample. V gene TRBV19 combines with J gene TRBJ2-2; a weak D match, TRBD1 (5 bases). The CDR3 extends over 15 amino acids. Trimming took 1 base from V and 5 from J, leaving 11 bases between them. The germline V gene encodes CDR1 LNHDA and CDR2 SQIVND (reference sequence). This CDR3 is CASSIARVGTGELFF. CDR3 bases: TGTGCCAGTAGTATAGCCAGGGTCGGGACCGGGGAGCTGTTTTTT.

The rearrangement uses TRBV2 and TRBJ1-1; 10 bases fit TRBD1. Germline values: CDR1 SNHLY, CDR2 FYNNEI. The CDR3 is 14 amino acids. The trim removed 4 bases at V and 4 bases at J, leaving 3 bases unmatched. The CDR3 DNA reads as TGTGCCAGCAGTGCTCGGGACAGGGGCACTGAAGCTTTCTTT. This encodes CASSARDRGTEAFF.

The chain recombines TRBV5-1 with TRBJ2-5; D perhaps matches TRBD1 (6 bases). In germline, CDR1 is SGHRS, CDR2 YFSETQ. This CDR3 is built from 14 residues. The V end lost 4 bases, the J end lost 0 bases, and 10 bases lay between the germline ends. CDR3 protein: CASSPGQHQETQYF. The CDR3 DNA is TGCGCCAGCAGCCCCGGACAGCACCAAGAGACCCAGTACTTC.

This rearrangement joins TRBV7-2 to TRBJ2-5; weak D call: TRBD1 (6 bases). Trimming pared 1 base from V and 9 bases from J, leaving 15 bases between. Germline V gene data show CDR1 as SGHTA and CDR2 as FQGNSA. CDR3 length: 14 residues. The CDR3 nucleotides are TGTGCCAGCAGCTTAGATCAGGGGCCAAGGGCCCAGTACTTC. It specifies CASSLDQGPRAQYF.

The chain joins TRBV28 to TRBJ1-1; D gene uncertain. The CDR3 has 15 residues. V shed 6 bases and J shed 1 base, with 15 bases lying between them. CDR1 and CDR2 (germline): MDHEN, SYDVKM. CDR3 DNA sequence: TGTGCCAGCAGGATTGGAAGAACATCGAACACTGAAGCTTTCTTT. Protein product: CASRIGRTSNTEAFF.

The chain links TRBV6-6 to TRBJ1-2, with D possibly TRBD1 on 5 matching bases. Germline lookup yields CDR1 MNHNY and CDR2 SVGAGI (reference sequence). The CDR3 runs to 14 residues. The V gene lost 7 bases and the J gene lost 4 bases, with 16 bases spanning the gap. CDR3 protein: CASTGPPGIYGYTF. The DNA for the CDR3 is TGTGCCAGCACGGGGCCTCCCGGTATCTATGGCTACACCTTC.

Concerning this clone itself: Other DNA sequences in this sample translate to the same CDR3. The rearrangement links TRBV5-4 to TRBJ2-3, with 7 bases matching TRBD1. Trimming took 3 bases from V and 1 from J; bases not matched to a gene: 2. The CDR3 consists of 14 residues. Germline V gene sequence: CDR1 SGHNT, CDR2 YYREEE (reference sequence). Written as DNA, the CDR3 is TGTGCCAGCAGCTCAGGACAGGGCACAGATACGCAGTATTTT. Its translation: CASSSGQGTDTQYF.

This chain links TRBV30 with TRBJ1-2; D gene unclear. The CDR3 is 12 amino acids. Trimming took 4 bases from V and 4 from J, leaving 10 bases between them. Germline values: CDR1 GTSNPN, CDR2 SVGIG (reference sequence). In nucleotides, the CDR3 is TGTGCCTGGACCCTCAACGGCTATGGCTACACCTTC. Translation gives CAWTLNGYGYTF.

There are a few counts of this clone. This sequence joins TRBV19 and TRBJ1-2; D not certain. CDR3 length: 11 residues. Germline V gene sequence: CDR1 LNHDA, CDR2 SQIVND (reference sequence). Trimming took off 4 bases at V and 8 bases at J, with 8 bases between the two ends. Here the CDR3 reads CASSNSRGYTF. CDR3 DNA sequence: TGTGCCAGTAGTAATTCACGGGGCTACACCTTC.

CDR3 region: CSATRGGHLLNTEAFF. The CDR3 DNA sequence: TGCAGCGCAACGCGAGGGGGGCACCTTTTAAACACTGAAGCTTTCTTT. This chain connects TRBV29-1 to TRBJ1-1; tentatively, D is TRBD1 (6 bases). Germline lookup yields CDR1 SQVTM and CDR2 ANQGSEA. The CDR3 consists of 16 residues. V was trimmed by 7 bases and J by 2 bases, leaving 23 bases between them.

This chain joins TRBV27 and TRBJ1-5; D gene unclear. Per the germline V gene, CDR1 is MNHEY and CDR2 is SMNVEV (reference sequence). Between the trimmed V and J ends, which lost 4 bases and 2 bases, there was a span of 9 bases. The CDR3 totals 14 residues. The CDR3 region has the DNA TGTGCCAGCAGTTACCGACGGGGCAATCAGCCCCAGCATTTT. This translates into CASSYRRGNQPQHF.

The genes are TRBV6-6 and TRBJ1-1; TRBD1 matches 7 bases. Germline loops: CDR1 MNHNY, CDR2 SVGAGI (reference sequence). The CDR3 covers 10 residues. V was pared by 6 bases and J by 14 bases, with 6 bases of the junction left unmatched. This CDR3 is CASSRGTAFF. The CDR3 region has the DNA TGTGCCAGCAGCCGAGGGACAGCCTTCTTT.

The chain links TRBV10-2 to TRBJ2-1; D remains unclear. Trimming removed 6 bases from V and 2 bases from J, with 17 bases in between. The length of the CDR3 is 16 residues. Germline V gene lookup returns CDR1 WSHSY and CDR2 SAAADI. Written as DNA, the CDR3 is TGCGCCAGCAGCCCCTCTATGGGCGGCACCTACAATGAGCAGTTCTTC. Protein: CASSPSMGGTYNEQFF.

J is TRBJ2-5 and V is TRBV4-3; tentative D call: TRBD1 (6 bases). Germline assignment: CDR1 LGHNA and CDR2 YSLEER. Trimming took 1 base from V and 0 from J, leaving 12 bases between them. The CDR3 runs to 16 residues. The CDR3 loop reads CASSQGNSGDQETQYF. CDR3 nucleotide sequence: TGCGCCAGCAGCCAAGGAAACTCAGGGGACCAAGAGACCCAGTACTTC.

This chain links TRBV4-1 with TRBJ2-3; 8 bases are shared with TRBD2. Germline V CDR1 and CDR2: MGHRA, YSYEKL. The CDR3 is 18 amino acids. Losses at the gene ends were 0 bases for V and 4 bases for J; bases not matched to a gene: 12. For the CDR3, the DNA is TGCGCCAGCAGCCAAGATCCAGCGGGACCCGGGGGGGCAGATACGCAGTATTTT. Translation gives CASSQDPAGPGGADTQYF.

This clone was recorded only once. This sample also contains other DNA sequences that code for the same CDR3. The chain carries TRBV9 and TRBJ2-2; TRBD1 agrees at 8 bases. With V trimmed by 0 bases and J by 4 bases, 2 bases remained unmatched. This CDR3 region has 15 residues. Per germline, CDR1 SGDLS and CDR2 YYNGEE. CDR3 loop: CASSVVGTGTGELFF. CDR3 nucleotide sequence: TGTGCCAGCAGCGTAGTCGGGACAGGCACCGGGGAGCTGTTTTTT.

As DNA, the CDR3 is TGTGCCAGCAGCATGAGGACTAGCGAACACAATGAGCAGTTCTTC. Its translation is CASSMRTSEHNEQFF. The chain joins TRBV7-8 to TRBJ2-1; 9 bases map to TRBD2. The germline V gene has CDR1 SGHVS and CDR2 FQNEAQ. V dropped 5 bases and J dropped 5; count of bases not matched to a gene: 7. The CDR3 loop spans 15 amino acids.

The J gene is TRBJ2-1, the V gene TRBV19, with no clear D. The CDR3 runs 15 residues. Trimming left V 5 bases short and J 0 bases short, with 11 bases between. CDR1 LNHDA and CDR2 SQIVND come from the germline V gene (reference sequence). The CDR3 loop is CASSSRRSSYNEQFF. The CDR3 DNA reads TGTGCCAGTAGTTCCCGCCGGAGCTCCTACAATGAGCAGTTCTTC.